The clone carrying this T cell receptor (beta chain) was observed a single time. Absent ophthalmopathy progression within 18 months defined stable Graves' hyperthyroidism. Each patient was aged 18 to 65 and had newly diagnosed hyperthyroidism of under 2 months' duration. These data originate in a study of T cells in Graves' hyperthyroidism and ophthalmopathy. Study-level background: Peripheral blood was drawn at first diagnosis, prior to all treatment.

Germline V gene lookup returns CDR1 DFQATT and CDR2 SNEGSKA (reference sequence). The trim removed 0 bases at V and 8 bases at J, leaving 9 bases unmatched. This CDR3 is built from 14 residues. Using RNA transcripts as the source, TCR beta CDR3 regions were amplified. During a first-round RT-PCR of the TCR CDR3, the HTBI primer set was used. TCRdb re-called the multiplex PCR reads with MiXCR, one entry per CDR3 protein. The sample records about 180,000 distinct CDR3 sequences, over 15% being singletons. V usage is TRBV20-1 and J usage is TRBJ1-2, with 7 bases fitting TRBD1. The receptor was derived from a woman in her fifties or sixties with Graves' hyperthyroidism. Sequenced input: blood. CDR3 residues: CSAREGAQGIGYTF. In DNA form, the CDR3 reads TGCAGTGCTAGAGAGGGGGCACAGGGGATCGGCTACACCTTC.